The next 29 T cell receptor beta chains were all read from a single sample in a study of neurological immune-mediated disorders. From the 5' RACE reads, TCRdb called clonotypes with MiXCR, one entry per CDR3 protein. The sample consists of under 90,000 distinct CDR3 sequences, more than 8.5% of them appearing once. Time point reported: longitudinal time-point 1 (baseline). Sequencing input: PBMCs. The receptors originated from a man aged 25-45 years in good health.

Many counts were recorded for this clonotype. The rearrangement joins TRBV28 to TRBJ2-2; 9 nucleotides match TRBD1. The CDR3 is 14 amino acids. V shed 6 bases, J shed 7 bases, and the junction held 6 bases outside the gene matches. Looked up from germline, CDR1 is MDHEN and CDR2 is SYDVKM. For the CDR3, the DNA is TGTGCCAGCAGCTCACAGGGGGCGCACGGGGAGCTGTTTTTT. This sequence encodes CASSSQGAHGELFF.

This clonotype showed up many times. This sequence joins TRBV28 and TRBJ1-1; possibly TRBD1 for D (5 bases). Between the trimmed V and J ends, which lost 8 bases and 0 bases, there was a span of 13 bases. Germline CDR1 is MDHEN and CDR2 is SYDVKM. This CDR3 has 14 residues. In nucleotides, the CDR3 is TGTGCCAGCCCCCCCCAGGGCCTGAACACTGAAGCTTTCTTT. It yields the protein CASPPQGLNTEAFF.

In this sample, this clonotype turned up many times. The chain employs TRBV20-1 and TRBJ2-3, with no clear D. Germline V gene lookup returns CDR1 DFQATT and CDR2 SNEGSKA (reference sequence). This CDR3 comprises 10 residues. V was pared by 5 bases and J by 6 bases, with 6 bases between. CDR3 DNA: TGCAGTGCTCGTGGGGATACGCAGTATTTT. Residues: CSARGDTQYF.

About this clonotype itself: This may be a read error: a much more frequent sequence differs by one nucleotide. The rearrangement links TRBV11-3 to TRBJ2-3; D not certain. The CDR3 covers 14 residues. Germline V gene data show CDR1 as SGHNT and CDR2 as YENEEA. The CDR3 is CVSSLDPGTDTQYF. CDR3 nucleotides: TGTGTCAGCAGCTTAGATCCTGGCACAGATACGCAGTATTTT.

This clonotype occurred many times. V and J are TRBV4-1 and TRBJ2-7; D assignment may be TRBD1 or TRBD2 (5 bases each). Germline CDR1 MGHRA, CDR2 YSYEKL. The CDR3 sequence is 16 residues long. V was cut by 0 bases and J by 3 bases, with 15 bases left in between. The CDR3 sequence: CASSQDPREIVYEQYF. DNA of the CDR3: TGCGCCAGCAGCCAAGATCCCAGGGAGATCGTCTACGAGCAGTACTTC.

The V and J genes are TRBV28 and TRBJ2-7; D is unresolved. There are 12 residues in the CDR3. The germline gives CDR1 MDHEN, CDR2 SYDVKM. The germline V and J ends were trimmed by 7 bases and 2 bases, with 9 bases remaining between them. CDR3 DNA: TGTGCCAGCATCGGGTTTCCCTACGAGCAGTACTTC. As protein: CASIGFPYEQYF.

This clonotype was counted many times. The V and J genes are TRBV15 and TRBJ2-5; 7 bases agree with TRBD1. The CDR3 length is 15 residues. The J segment lost 1 base and the V segment lost 1 base, leaving 3 bases of the junction unmatched. CDR1 is LNHNV and CDR2 is YYDKDF in the germline V gene (reference sequence). The CDR3 bases are TGTGCCACCAGCAGAGTCCGGGACAGCCAAGAGACCCAGTACTTC. It encodes CATSRVRDSQETQYF. Together with reference TRBV15 and TRBJ2-5, the CDR3 gives the full variable domain: DAMVIQNPRYQVTQFGKPVTLSCSQTLNHNVMYWYQQKSSQAPKLLFHYYDKDFNNEADTPDNFQSRRPNTSFCFLDIRSPGLGDTAMYLCATSRVRDSQETQYFGPGTRLLVL.

This clonotype was observed many times. The chain uses TRBV20-1 and TRBJ2-3; D might be TRBD1 (7 bases). Germline CDR1 is DFQATT and CDR2 is SNEGSKA (reference sequence). CDR3 length: 15 amino acids. V lost 6 bases and J 5 bases, leaving 21 bases between the germline ends. In nucleotides, the CDR3 is TGCAGTGCCGGAGGGACAGATAACTTAGAAGATACGCAGTATTTT. Translating it yields CSAGGTDNLEDTQYF.

This clonotype has a count of ten or more. The J gene is TRBJ2-1, the V gene TRBV6-2 or TRBV6-3; 8 nucleotides agree with TRBD1. This CDR3 region has 16 residues. Germline trimming cut 5 bases from V and 6 bases from J; bases unmatched to any gene: 12. Germline assignment: CDR1 MNHEY and CDR2 SVGEGT. The DNA for the CDR3 is TGTGCCAGCAGTCAAATAGGACAGGGATCCGGCAATGAGCAGTTCTTC. This gives the protein CASSQIGQGSGNEQFF.

The CDR3 region has the DNA TGTGCCAGTAGTATACCCCCAGTCGGTGAGCAGTTCTTC. It yields the protein CASSIPPVGEQFF. This sequence joins TRBV19 and TRBJ2-1; D gene uncertain. The CDR3 consists of 13 residues. Trimming took off 2 bases at V and 9 bases at J, with 11 bases between the two ends. In germline, CDR1 is LNHDA, CDR2 SQIVND (reference sequence).

This clonotype has ten or more counts. V gene TRBV19 combines with J gene TRBJ2-3; a possible D gene is TRBD2 (6 bases). Germline V gene sequence: CDR1 LNHDA, CDR2 SQIVND (reference sequence). V lost 3 bases to trimming and J lost 4 bases, with 11 bases between them. CDR3 size: 14 residues. The CDR3 sequence is CASSIGGHADTQYF. As DNA, the CDR3 is TGTGCCAGTAGTATCGGGGGTCACGCAGATACGCAGTATTTT.

The table lists this clonotype with a few counts. This chain uses TRBV5-1 with TRBJ2-7, with D unresolved. Germline V lookup: CDR1 SGHRS, CDR2 YFSETQ. The CDR3 length is 13 residues. The ends were cut back, 6 bases at V and 2 bases at J, with 12 bases in the middle. DNA for the CDR3: TGCGCCAGCACTCTGGGCAGGCCCTACGAGCAGTACTTC. Protein product: CASTLGRPYEQYF.

The chain combines TRBV6-5 with TRBJ1-2, with TRBD1 as a possible D gene (5 bases). The CDR3 is 14 residues long. Germline V gene data show CDR1 as MNHEY and CDR2 as SVGAGI. V dropped 1 base and J dropped 4 bases, with 10 bases sitting between them. CDR3 bases: TGTGCCAGCAGTTACTTGGACACCCGCTATGGCTACACCTTC. This gives the protein CASSYLDTRYGYTF.

This clonotype was seen many times. V usage is TRBV5-1 and J usage is TRBJ2-5, with D perhaps TRBD1 (5 bases). V gave up 4 bases and J gave up 1 base, with 17 bases separating them. The CDR3 consists of 16 residues. CDR1 is SGHRS, CDR2 YFSETQ, per germline. In DNA form, the CDR3 reads TGCGCCAGCAGCGAAGTACCGAAAGGGGCCCAAGAGACCCAGTACTTC. Amino acid sequence: CASSEVPKGAQETQYF.

The genes are TRBV29-1 and TRBJ1-2; weak D call: TRBD1 (5 bases). CDR1 and CDR2 from the germline V gene are SQVTM and ANQGSEA. This CDR3 contains 17 residues. The V end was cut by 0 bases, the J end by 3 bases, with 20 bases between. Here the CDR3 reads CSVEDIAFVTGDYGYTF. The CDR3 coding sequence is TGCAGCGTTGAAGATATTGCTTTCGTCACGGGGGACTATGGCTACACCTTC.

The chain couples TRBV7-6 to TRBJ2-7, with 10 bases matching TRBD2. From germline, CDR1 is SGHVS and CDR2 FNYEAQ. The V gene end was trimmed by 1 base and the J gene end by 6 bases; junction bases not matched to a gene: 9. The CDR3 has 16 amino acids. For the CDR3, the DNA is TGTGCCAGCAGCTTAGATTTCCCTGGACTAGCGGCCGAGCAGTACTTC. This encodes CASSLDFPGLAAEQYF.

Ten or more counts support this clonotype. V usage is TRBV3-1 and J usage is TRBJ1-4, with 7 bases fitting TRBD1. V was pared by 4 bases and J by 5 bases, with 4 bases of the junction left unmatched. This CDR3 contains 14 residues. In germline, CDR1 is LGHDT, CDR2 YNNKEL (reference sequence). As DNA, the CDR3 is TGTGCCAGCAGCCGTCAGGGACAGAATGAAAAACTGTTTTTT. As protein: CASSRQGQNEKLFF.

This clonotype has a count of ten or more. CDR3 in DNA: TGCAGTGCTCAAGTCCCAGGTGGTGGAGGCTACACCTTC. Translation: CSAQVPGGGGYTF. The genes are TRBV20-1 and TRBJ1-2; D gene uncertain. This CDR3 spans 13 amino acids. Trimming pared 5 bases from V and 8 bases from J, leaving 18 bases between. CDR1 DFQATT and CDR2 SNEGSKA come from the germline V gene (reference sequence).

The table lists this clonotype with many counts. The V gene is TRBV9, the J gene TRBJ2-1, with 8 bases fitting TRBD2. Germline values: CDR1 SGDLS, CDR2 YYNGEE. The CDR3 consists of 15 residues. The ends lost 0 bases at V and 7 bases at J; junction bases unmatched: 6. The CDR3 nucleotides are TGTGCCAGCAGCGTAGACGGGACTAGGAAGAATGAGCAGTTCTTC. This sequence encodes CASSVDGTRKNEQFF.

This clonotype was counted many times. The chain carries TRBV28 and TRBJ1-2; maybe TRBD1 (5 bases). CDR1 is MDHEN, CDR2 SYDVKM, per germline. CDR3 length equals 11 residues. V lost 1 base and J 8 bases, leaving 5 bases between the germline ends. The CDR3 sequence is CASSLYRGYTF. Here the CDR3 DNA reads TGTGCCAGCAGTTTATACAGGGGCTACACCTTC.

This clonotype has a count of ten or more. The rearrangement uses TRBV5-6 and TRBJ1-3; tentatively, D is TRBD1 (6 bases). CDR1 and CDR2 (germline): SGHDT, YYEEEE. The CDR3 is 14 residues long. Trimming shortened V by 10 bases and J by 0 bases, and 14 bases separated the two germline ends. CDR3 amino acids: CAGFGGLSGNTIYF. CDR3 bases: TGTGCCGGATTCGGGGGCCTCTCTGGAAACACCATATATTTT. Together with reference TRBV5-6 and TRBJ1-3, the CDR3 gives the full variable domain: DAGVTQSPTHLIKTRGQQVTLRCSPKSGHDTVSWYQQALGQGPQFIFQYYEEEERQRGNFPDRFSGHQFPNYSSELNVNALLLGDSALYLCAGFGGLSGNTIYFGEGSWLTVV.

The sample holds many counts of this clonotype. It is unclear where the CDR3 begins or ends on the DNA, so no DNA is shown, and the CDR3 is as TCRdb lists it. The V and J genes are TRBV5-1 and TRBJ2-7; the table's TRBD1 call for D was not verified on the DNA. The CDR3 extends over 13 residues, inclusive of both ends. Germline CDR1 and CDR2: SGHRS and YFSETQ. CDR3 sequence: CASSLVGPGEQYF.

This clonotype was detected many times. The chain combines TRBV4-1 with TRBJ1-1, with 7 bases identical to TRBD1. The CDR3 is 16 amino acids. V shed 3 bases and J 5 bases; nucleotides not matched to a gene: 12. Per the germline V gene, CDR1 is MGHRA and CDR2 is YSYEKL. As DNA, the CDR3 is TGCGCCAGCAGCCACACAGGGGACAAATCGATTACTGAAGCTTTCTTT. Its protein product is CASSHTGDKSITEAFF.

At least ten counts were recorded for this clonotype. The chain links TRBV7-9 to TRBJ2-7; 12 bases agree with TRBD2. The V and J ends lost 5 bases and 4 bases, in that order; junction bases with no gene match: 3. Per the germline V gene, CDR1 is SEHNR and CDR2 is FQNEAQ (reference sequence). The length of the CDR3 is 14 residues. The CDR3 here is CASSRGLAGYEQYF. DNA for the CDR3: TGTGCCAGCAGCCGGGGACTAGCGGGTTACGAGCAGTACTTC.

This clonotype was recorded many times. This chain links TRBV6-2 or TRBV6-3 with TRBJ2-1, with TRBD2 matching 8 bases. The length of the CDR3 is 16 residues. J was trimmed by 0 bases and V by 6 bases; bases with no gene match: 7. Germline values: CDR1 MNHEY, CDR2 SVGEGT. The CDR3 DNA sequence: TGTGCCAGCAGAACCGCGGGACTAGACTCCTACAATGAGCAGTTCTTC. Its translation: CASRTAGLDSYNEQFF.

Ten or more counts support this clonotype. The CDR3: CASTLRQETYEQYF. For the CDR3, the DNA is TGTGCCAGCACCCTTAGGCAGGAGACCTACGAGCAGTACTTC. The chain is built from TRBV5-5 and TRBJ2-7; no clear D gene. Germline lookup yields CDR1 SGHKS and CDR2 YYEKEE (reference sequence). Trimming took off 6 bases at V and 2 bases at J, with 15 bases between the two ends. This CDR3 region has 14 residues.

CDR3 sequence reads: CASGTFREGTDTQYF. In DNA form, the CDR3 reads TGCGCCAGCGGCACCTTCCGGGAGGGCACAGATACGCAGTATTTT. The chain employs TRBV5-1 and TRBJ2-3, with 7 bases lining up with TRBD2. The V gene end was trimmed by 7 bases and the J gene end by 1 base; junction bases not matched to a gene: 9. Germline V CDR1 and CDR2: SGHRS, YFSETQ. The CDR3 runs 15 residues. Variable domain in full (rest from reference TRBV5-1 and TRBJ2-3): KAGVTQTPRYLIKTRGQQVTLSCSPISGHRSVSWYQQTPGQGLQFLFEYFSETQRNKGNFPGRFSGRQFSNSRSEMNVSTLELGDSALYLCASGTFREGTDTQYFGPGTRLTVL.

This clonotype was seen ten or more times. The V call is TRBV20-1, the J call TRBJ2-3, with D perhaps assigned TRBD1 or TRBD2 (6 bases each). Germline V gene data show CDR1 as DFQATT and CDR2 as SNEGSKA (reference sequence). The CDR3 contains 16 residues. V lost 2 bases and J lost 6, with 21 bases in between. The CDR3 coding sequence is TGCAGTGCTAGACGCGGGACATCAGGGAGTTCGGATACGCAGTATTTT. Its translation: CSARRGTSGSSDTQYF.

The sample holds many counts of this clonotype. The chain combines TRBV5-1 with TRBJ1-2, with D maybe TRBD1 (6 bases). The CDR3 is 15 residues long. V was trimmed by 4 bases and J by 6 bases, leaving 19 bases between them. Germline V gene sequence: CDR1 SGHRS, CDR2 YFSETQ. CDR3 sequence (DNA): TGCGCCAGCAGCAGGGAGGGGGGCGGCGCGGATGGCTACACCTTC. Translation: CASSREGGGADGYTF.